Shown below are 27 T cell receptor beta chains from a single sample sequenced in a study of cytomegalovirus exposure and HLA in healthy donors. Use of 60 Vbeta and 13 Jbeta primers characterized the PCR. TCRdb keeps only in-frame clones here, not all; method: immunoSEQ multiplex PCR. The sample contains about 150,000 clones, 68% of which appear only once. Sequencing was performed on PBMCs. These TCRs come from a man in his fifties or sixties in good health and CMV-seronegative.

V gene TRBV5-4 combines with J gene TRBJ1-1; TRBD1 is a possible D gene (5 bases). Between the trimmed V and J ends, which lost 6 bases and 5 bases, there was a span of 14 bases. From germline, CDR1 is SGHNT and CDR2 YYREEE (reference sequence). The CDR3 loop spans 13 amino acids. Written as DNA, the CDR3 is TGTGCCAGCACCCCGTGGGGCAGAACTGAAGCTTTCTTT. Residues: CASTPWGRTEAFF.

The DNA of the CDR3 is TGTGCCAGCAGCTCGGGGGACTGGAACACTGAAGCTTTCTTT. It is translated as CASSSGDWNTEAFF. The rearrangement links TRBV7-9 to TRBJ1-1, with D possibly matching TRBD1 (5 bases). The CDR3 is 14 residues long. Trimming removed 4 bases from V and 1 base from J, with 10 bases in between. The germline gives CDR1 SEHNR, CDR2 FQNEAQ (reference sequence).

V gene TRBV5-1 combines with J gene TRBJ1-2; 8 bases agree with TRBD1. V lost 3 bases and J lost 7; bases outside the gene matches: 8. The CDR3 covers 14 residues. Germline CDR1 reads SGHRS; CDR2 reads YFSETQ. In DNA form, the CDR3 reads TGCGCCAGCAGCTCTCAGGGGGCGGAAACTGGCTACACCTTC. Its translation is CASSSQGAETGYTF.

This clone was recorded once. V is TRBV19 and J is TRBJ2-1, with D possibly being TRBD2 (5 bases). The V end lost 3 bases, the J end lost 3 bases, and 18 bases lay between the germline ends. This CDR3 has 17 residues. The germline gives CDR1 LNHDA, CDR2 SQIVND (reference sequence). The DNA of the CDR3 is TGTGCCAGTAGTATTTCTGGTGTAGCGCCCATCTACAATGAGCAGTTCTTC. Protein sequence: CASSISGVAPIYNEQFF.

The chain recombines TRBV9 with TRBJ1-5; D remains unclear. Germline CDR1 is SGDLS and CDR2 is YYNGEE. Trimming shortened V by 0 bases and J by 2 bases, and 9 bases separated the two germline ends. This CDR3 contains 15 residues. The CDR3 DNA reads TGTGCCAGCAGCGTAGGCAGCGGGGGCAATCAGCCCCAGCATTTT. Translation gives CASSVGSGGNQPQHF.

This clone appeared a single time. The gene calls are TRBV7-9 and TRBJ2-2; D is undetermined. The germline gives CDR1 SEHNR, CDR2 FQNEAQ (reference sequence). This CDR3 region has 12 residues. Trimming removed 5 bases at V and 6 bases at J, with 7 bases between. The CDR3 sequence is CASSPEAGELFF. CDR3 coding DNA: TGTGCCAGCAGCCCAGAGGCCGGGGAGCTGTTTTTT.

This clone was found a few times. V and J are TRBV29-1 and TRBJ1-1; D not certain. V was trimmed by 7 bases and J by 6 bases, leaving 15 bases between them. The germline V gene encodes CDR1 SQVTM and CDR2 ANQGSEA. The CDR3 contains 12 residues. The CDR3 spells CSGNTGGPEAFF. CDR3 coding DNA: TGCAGCGGAAACACCGGAGGGCCTGAAGCTTTCTTT.

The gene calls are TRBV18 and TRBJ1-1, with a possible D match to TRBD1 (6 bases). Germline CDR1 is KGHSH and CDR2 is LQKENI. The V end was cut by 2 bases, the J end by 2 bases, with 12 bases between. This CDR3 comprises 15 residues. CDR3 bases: TGTGCCAGCTCACCAGAGACAGGTCCAAACACTGAAGCTTTCTTT. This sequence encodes CASSPETGPNTEAFF.

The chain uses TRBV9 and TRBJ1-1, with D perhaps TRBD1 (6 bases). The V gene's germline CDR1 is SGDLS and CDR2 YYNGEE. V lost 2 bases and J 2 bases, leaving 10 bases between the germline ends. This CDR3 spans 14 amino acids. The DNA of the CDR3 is TGTGCCAGCAGCGTTCGGGGGGCCAACACTGAAGCTTTCTTT. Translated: CASSVRGANTEAFF.

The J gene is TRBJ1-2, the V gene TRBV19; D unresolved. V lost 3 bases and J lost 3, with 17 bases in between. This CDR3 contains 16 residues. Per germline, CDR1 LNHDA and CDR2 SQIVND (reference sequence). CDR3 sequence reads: CASSISLDSFDYGYTF. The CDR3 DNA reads TGTGCCAGTAGTATTAGCTTGGATAGCTTCGACTATGGCTACACCTTC.

In DNA, the CDR3 is TGTGCCAGCAGCTTTAGTGGGGCCAACGTCCTGACTTTC. It specifies CASSFSGANVLTF. The genes are TRBV5-4 and TRBJ2-6; unclear D gene. Deletions cut 2 bases from V and 3 bases from J, with 3 bases between. This CDR3 is built from 13 residues. Looked up from germline, CDR1 is SGHNT and CDR2 is YYREEE (reference sequence).

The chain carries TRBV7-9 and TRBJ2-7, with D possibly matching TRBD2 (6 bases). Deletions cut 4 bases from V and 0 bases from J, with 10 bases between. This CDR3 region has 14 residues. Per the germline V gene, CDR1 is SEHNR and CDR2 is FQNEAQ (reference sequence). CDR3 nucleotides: TGTGCCAGCAGCTCTGATAGCGGCTCCTACGAGCAGTACTTC. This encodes CASSSDSGSYEQYF.

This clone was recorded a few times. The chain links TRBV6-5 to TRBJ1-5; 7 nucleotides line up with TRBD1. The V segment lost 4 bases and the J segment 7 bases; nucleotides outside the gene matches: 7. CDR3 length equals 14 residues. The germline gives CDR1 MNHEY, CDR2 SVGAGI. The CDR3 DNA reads TGTGCCAGCAGTTTGACAGGGTTCGGGCAGCCCCAGCATTTT. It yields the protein CASSLTGFGQPQHF.

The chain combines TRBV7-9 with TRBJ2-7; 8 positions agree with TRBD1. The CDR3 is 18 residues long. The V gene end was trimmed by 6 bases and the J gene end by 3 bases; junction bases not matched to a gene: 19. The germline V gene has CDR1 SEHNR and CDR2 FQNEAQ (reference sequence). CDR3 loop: CASSYEGPRTGRGYEQYF. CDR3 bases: TGTGCCAGCAGTTATGAGGGGCCTCGGACAGGGAGAGGCTACGAGCAGTACTTC.

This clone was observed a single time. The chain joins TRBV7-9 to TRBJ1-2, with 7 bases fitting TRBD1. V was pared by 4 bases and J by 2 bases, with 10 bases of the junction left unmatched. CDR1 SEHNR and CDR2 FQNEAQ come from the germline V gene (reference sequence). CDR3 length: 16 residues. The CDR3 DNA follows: TGTGCCAGCAGCTCCTTGACAGGGTTAGGGAACTATGGCTACACCTTC. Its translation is CASSSLTGLGNYGYTF.

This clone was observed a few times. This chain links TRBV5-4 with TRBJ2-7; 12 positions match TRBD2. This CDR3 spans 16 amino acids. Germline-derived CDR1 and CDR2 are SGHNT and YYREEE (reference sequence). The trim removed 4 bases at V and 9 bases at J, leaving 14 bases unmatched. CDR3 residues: CASSPGLAGRLERQYF. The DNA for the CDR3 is TGTGCCAGCAGCCCCGGACTAGCGGGAAGATTGGAAAGGCAGTACTTC.

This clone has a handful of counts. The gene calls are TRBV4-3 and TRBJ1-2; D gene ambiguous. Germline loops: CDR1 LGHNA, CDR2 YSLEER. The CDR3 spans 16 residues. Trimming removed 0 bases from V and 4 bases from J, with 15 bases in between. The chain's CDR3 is CASSQDRTGSVYGYTF. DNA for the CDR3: TGCGCCAGCAGCCAAGATCGGACCGGGAGTGTCTATGGCTACACCTTC.

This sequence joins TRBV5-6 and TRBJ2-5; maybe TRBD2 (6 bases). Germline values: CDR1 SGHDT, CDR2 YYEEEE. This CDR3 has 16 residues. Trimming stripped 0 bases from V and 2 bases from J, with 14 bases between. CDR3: CASSLDGRSRQETQYF. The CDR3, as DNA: TGTGCCAGCAGCTTGGACGGGAGAAGCAGGCAAGAGACCCAGTACTTC.

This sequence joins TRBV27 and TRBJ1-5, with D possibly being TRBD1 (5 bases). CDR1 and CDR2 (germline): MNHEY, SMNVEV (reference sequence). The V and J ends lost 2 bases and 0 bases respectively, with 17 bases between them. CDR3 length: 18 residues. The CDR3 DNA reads TGTGCCAGCAGTTTAACTTTTACGACAGATTATAGCAATCAGCCCCAGCATTTT. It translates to CASSLTFTTDYSNQPQHF.

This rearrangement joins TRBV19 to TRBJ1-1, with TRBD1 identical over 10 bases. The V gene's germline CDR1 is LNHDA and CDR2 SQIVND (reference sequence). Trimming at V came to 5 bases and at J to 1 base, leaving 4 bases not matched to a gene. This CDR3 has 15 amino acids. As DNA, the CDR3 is TGTGCCAGTAGTGGCCGGGACAGGGGGAACACTGAAGCTTTCTTT. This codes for CASSGRDRGNTEAFF.

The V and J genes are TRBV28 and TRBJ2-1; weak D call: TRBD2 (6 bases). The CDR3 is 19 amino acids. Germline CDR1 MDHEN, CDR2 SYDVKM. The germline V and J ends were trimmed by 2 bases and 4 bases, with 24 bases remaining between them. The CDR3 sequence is CASSLGEEWRDGLYNEQFF. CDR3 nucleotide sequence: TGTGCCAGCAGTTTAGGGGAAGAATGGCGGGACGGACTATACAATGAGCAGTTCTTC.

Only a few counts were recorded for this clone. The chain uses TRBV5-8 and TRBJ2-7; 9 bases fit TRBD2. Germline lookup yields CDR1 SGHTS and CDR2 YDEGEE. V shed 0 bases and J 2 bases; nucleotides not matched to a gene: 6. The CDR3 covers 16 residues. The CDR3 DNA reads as TGTGCCAGCAGCTTGGAATTGGCTAGCGGGGCCTACGAGCAGTACTTC. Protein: CASSLELASGAYEQYF.

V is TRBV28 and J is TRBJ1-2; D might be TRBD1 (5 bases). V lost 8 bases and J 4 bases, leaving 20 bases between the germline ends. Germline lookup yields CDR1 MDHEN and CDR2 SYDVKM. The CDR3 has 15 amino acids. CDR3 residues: CASGGSGTASYGYTF. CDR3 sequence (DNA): TGTGCCAGCGGGGGGTCCGGGACTGCCTCCTATGGCTACACCTTC.

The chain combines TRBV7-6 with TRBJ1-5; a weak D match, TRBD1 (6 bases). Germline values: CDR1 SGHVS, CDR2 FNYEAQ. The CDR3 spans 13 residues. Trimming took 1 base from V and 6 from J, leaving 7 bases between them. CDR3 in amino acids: CASSLGTAQPQHF. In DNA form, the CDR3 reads TGTGCCAGCAGCTTAGGGACAGCTCAGCCCCAGCATTTT. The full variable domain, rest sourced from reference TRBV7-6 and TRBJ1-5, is GAGVSQSPRYKVTKRGQDVALRCDPISGHVSLYWYRQALGQGPEFLTYFNYEAQQDKSGLPNDRFSAERPEGSISTLTIQRTEQRDSAMYRCASSLGTAQPQHFGDGTRLSIL.

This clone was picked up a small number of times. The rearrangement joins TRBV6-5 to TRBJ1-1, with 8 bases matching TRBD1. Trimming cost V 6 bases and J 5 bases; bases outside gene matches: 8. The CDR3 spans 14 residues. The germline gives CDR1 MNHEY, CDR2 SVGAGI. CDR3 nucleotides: TGTGCCAGCAGACCAACAGGGGGTGGAACTGAAGCTTTCTTT. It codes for CASRPTGGGTEAFF.

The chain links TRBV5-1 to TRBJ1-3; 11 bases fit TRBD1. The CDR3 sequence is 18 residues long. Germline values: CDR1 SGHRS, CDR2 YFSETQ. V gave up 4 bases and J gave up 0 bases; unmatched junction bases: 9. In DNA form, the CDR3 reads TGCGCCAGCAGCCCGGAAGGGACAGGGGGAGTCTCTGGAAACACCATATATTTT. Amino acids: CASSPEGTGGVSGNTIYF.

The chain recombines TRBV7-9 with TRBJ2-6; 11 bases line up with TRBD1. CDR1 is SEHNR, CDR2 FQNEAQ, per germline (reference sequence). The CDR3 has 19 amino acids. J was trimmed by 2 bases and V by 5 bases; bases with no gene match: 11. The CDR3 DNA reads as TGTGCCAGCAGCCCAGCCGGGACAGGGGGACCGCCTGGGGCCAACGTCCTGACTTTC. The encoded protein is CASSPAGTGGPPGANVLTF.